This is a list of T cell receptor beta chains from one sample in a study of T cells after yellow fever vaccination. TCRdb ran MiXCR on the 5' RACE reads and lists one entry per CDR3 protein. The sample shows 68,000 or so distinct CDR3 sequences, more than 6.5% of them seen only once. The sequencing used CD8+ T cells sorted from PBMCs, collected approximately 47 days after the first yellow fever vaccination. These TCRs come from a man aged 18 to 30 who received the YFV17D yellow fever vaccine. CDR3s include the opening cysteine and the closing phenylalanine or tryptophan. A D gene is named only where the DNA matches it firmly. Not every row has a clone size; where given, it reads once, few, many or a size class.

V gene	clone size	J gene	D gene	CDR3 protein	CDR3 DNA
TRBV27	.	TRBJ1-1	TRBD1	CASSLSPADRDTEAFF	TGTGCCAGCAGTTTAAGCCCCGCCGACAGGGACACTGAAGCTTTCTTT
TRBV29-1	many	TRBJ2-3	TRBD1	CSVEDPTGMDTQYF	TGCAGCGTTGAAGACCCGACAGGGATGGATACGCAGTATTTT
TRBV11-2	many	TRBJ2-2	.	CASSHDSGGGIGDTGELFF	TGTGCCAGCAGCCACGACAGTGGGGGCGGTATTGGGGACACCGGGGAGCTGTTTTTT
TRBV5-1	.	TRBJ2-2	.	CASTRDTGELFF	TGCGCCAGCACCAGGGACACCGGGGAGCTGTTTTTT
TRBV5-4	.	TRBJ2-7	.	CASSWGQGGPYEQYF	TGTGCCAGCAGCTGGGGGCAGGGAGGGCCCTACGAGCAGTACTTC
TRBV14	.	TRBJ2-3	.	CASSRLGVSGFDTQYF	TGTGCCAGCAGCCGACTAGGGGTGTCGGGCTTTGATACGCAGTATTTT
TRBV7-9	many	TRBJ1-1	.	CASSLAFRGDAFF	TGTGCCAGCAGCTTAGCTTTCAGGGGTGACGCTTTCTTT
TRBV14	.	TRBJ2-3	TRBD2	CASSQLAGITDTQYF	TGTGCCAGCAGCCAATTAGCGGGGATCACAGATACGCAGTATTTT
TRBV6-5	few	TRBJ2-4	.	CASSSVAENIQYF	TGTGCCAGCAGTTCGGTCGCCGAAAACATTCAGTACTTC
TRBV7-8	many	TRBJ1-1	.	CASSLAGPNTEAFF	TGTGCCAGCAGCTTAGCAGGTCCGAACACTGAAGCTTTCTTT
TRBV11-3	few	TRBJ2-4	.	CASSSRGGGDIQYF	TGTGCCAGCAGCTCCAGAGGGGGGGGAGACATTCAGTACTTC
TRBV11-3	many	TRBJ2-1	.	CASSQRRSSYNEQFF	TGTGCCAGCAGCCAACGACGGAGCTCCTACAATGAGCAGTTCTTC
TRBV5-1	many	TRBJ2-7	.	CASSLRGSPYEQYF	TGCGCCAGCAGCTTGAGGGGGTCCCCCTACGAGCAGTACTTC
TRBV7-2	.	TRBJ2-7	TRBD2	CASSLGRGVYEQYF	TGTGCCAGCAGCTTAGGGCGGGGGGTTTACGAGCAGTACTTC
TRBV12-3/TRBV12-4	few	TRBJ2-2	.	CASRLTPGQNTGELFF	TGTGCCAGCAGATTGACGCCGGGACAGAACACCGGGGAGCTGTTTTTT
TRBV5-6	many	TRBJ2-5	.	CASDLWRLDGRETQYF	TGTGCCAGCGACCTCTGGAGACTAGACGGACGAGAGACCCAGTACTTC
TRBV4-1	many	TRBJ1-1	.	CASSQRGLNTEAFF	TGCGCCAGCAGCCAGAGGGGTTTGAACACTGAAGCTTTCTTT
TRBV6-1	many	TRBJ2-3	TRBD1	CASRVRQGAADTQYF	TGTGCCAGCAGAGTACGACAGGGGGCAGCGGATACGCAGTATTTT
TRBV7-6	many	TRBJ2-7	.	CASSPDPGPTYEQYF	TGTGCCAGCAGCCCAGACCCGGGACCGACTTACGAGCAGTACTTC
TRBV4-2	.	TRBJ1-2	.	CASSQAGDLSPNYGYTF	TGTGCCAGCAGCCAGGCAGGGGACCTATCTCCAAACTATGGCTACACCTTC
TRBV7-8	many	TRBJ2-1	.	CASSLPVVGGGSYEQFF	TGTGCCAGCAGCCTCCCAGTGGTCGGGGGCGGAAGCTATGAGCAGTTCTTC
TRBV2	few	TRBJ1-1	.	CASSAPGRLNTEAFF	TGTGCCAGCAGTGCCCCTGGGAGATTGAACACTGAAGCTTTCTTT
TRBV7-9	many	TRBJ2-7	TRBD2	CASSSLAGVTPSYEQYF	TGTGCCAGCAGCTCCTTAGCGGGGGTTACCCCGTCGTACGAGCAGTACTTC
TRBV12-3/TRBV12-4	many	TRBJ1-4	.	CASSPGGGGDEKLFF	TGTGCCAGCAGTCCCGGAGGGGGAGGAGATGAAAAACTGTTTTTT
TRBV4-1	.	TRBJ2-7	TRBD2	CASSPGTSGEQYF	TGCGCCAGCAGTCCCGGGACTAGCGGCGAGCAGTACTTC
TRBV21-1	many	TRBJ1-5	.	CASSKQSRTKQNQPQHF	TGTGCCAGCAGCAAACAAAGTAGGACAAAACAGAATCAGCCCCAGCATTTT
TRBV5-5	many	TRBJ1-2	.	CASSNAGTNYGYTF	TGTGCCAGCAGCAACGCAGGCACTAACTATGGCTACACCTTC
TRBV10-2	many	TRBJ2-3	.	CASSGLAATDTQYF	TGCGCCAGCAGTGGTCTGGCAGCCACAGATACGCAGTATTTT
TRBV5-4	many	TRBJ2-6	TRBD1	CASSSERRDRVSGANVLTF	TGTGCCAGCAGCTCAGAACGACGGGACAGAGTCTCTGGGGCCAACGTCCTGACTTTC
TRBV7-8	many	TRBJ2-3	.	CASRSTSTDTQYF	TGTGCCAGCAGAAGCACTAGCACAGATACGCAGTATTTT
TRBV5-1	many	TRBJ1-5	.	CASRRGNQPQHF	TGCGCCAGCAGAAGGGGGAATCAGCCCCAGCATTTT
TRBV14	many	TRBJ1-1	.	CASSGGRSIEAFF	TGTGCCAGCAGCGGGGGCCGCTCAATTGAAGCTTTCTTT
TRBV7-7	many	TRBJ2-5	.	CASSLGGRETQYF	TGTGCTAGCAGCTTAGGGGGACGAGAGACCCAGTACTTC
TRBV5-1	many	TRBJ2-1	.	CASSTGHPYNEQFF	TGCGCCAGCAGCACCGGACACCCCTACAATGAGCAGTTCTTC
TRBV27	many	TRBJ2-7	.	CASSLLVSIHEQYF	TGTGCCAGCAGTTTATTGGTTTCAATCCACGAGCAGTACTTC
TRBV12-3/TRBV12-4	many	TRBJ2-2	TRBD1	CASRLGQGGGELFF	TGTGCCAGCAGACTGGGACAGGGAGGCGGGGAGCTGTTTTTT
TRBV24-1	.	TRBJ2-1	.	CATGVGYNEQFF	TGTGCCACCGGAGTGGGCTACAATGAGCAGTTCTTC
TRBV19	many	TRBJ1-1	.	CASSKDTEAFF	TGTGCCAGTAGTAAGGACACTGAAGCTTTCTTT
TRBV4-2	many	TRBJ2-3	TRBD2	CASSQELLAGGHTLTDTQYF	TGTGCCAGCAGCCAAGAATTGCTAGCGGGGGGCCACACCCTCACAGATACGCAGTATTTT
TRBV6-1	many	TRBJ2-6	.	CASSELAGANVLTF	TGTGCCAGCAGTGAACTAGCTGGGGCCAACGTCCTGACTTTC
TRBV7-9	.	TRBJ2-1	.	CASSLGNPHEQFF	TGTGCCAGCAGCTTGGGGAACCCCCATGAGCAGTTCTTC
TRBV5-5	.	TRBJ2-1	TRBD2	CASSSERGGLGFEQFF	TGTGCCAGCAGCTCGGAACGGGGGGGCCTAGGGTTCGAGCAGTTCTTC
TRBV12-3/TRBV12-4	.	TRBJ1-1	.	CASGGQGRTEAFF	TGTGCCAGTGGGGGGCAGGGGAGGACTGAAGCTTTCTTT
TRBV6-6	.	TRBJ1-2	.	CARCLGGGDGYTF	TGTGCCCGCTGTTTAGGGGGGGGGGATGGCTACACCTTC
TRBV5-1	many	TRBJ1-1	.	CASSGGNTEAFF	TGCGCCAGCAGTGGTGGGAACACTGAAGCTTTCTTT
TRBV12-3/TRBV12-4	many	TRBJ1-2	.	CASTEDGANYGYTF	TGTGCCAGCACCGAGGACGGGGCTAACTATGGCTACACCTTC
TRBV6-5	many	TRBJ1-3	.	CASSPLEWFSGNTIYF	TGTGCCAGCAGCCCGTTAGAGTGGTTCTCTGGAAACACCATATATTTT
TRBV6-5	many	TRBJ2-1	.	CASSYSGSYNEQFF	TGTGCCAGCAGTTACTCCGGATCTTACAATGAGCAGTTCTTC
TRBV11-2	few	TRBJ2-3	.	CASSLGLQQGSTDTQYF	TGTGCCAGCAGCTTAGGATTACAGCAGGGAAGCACAGATACGCAGTATTTT
TRBV7-9	many	TRBJ1-1	.	CASSGARQTMNTEAFF	TGTGCCAGCAGCGGGGCTAGACAGACCATGAACACTGAAGCTTTCTTT
TRBV7-8	many	TRBJ1-1	.	CASSLVRDNTEAFF	TGTGCCAGCAGCTTAGTCAGGGATAACACTGAAGCTTTCTTT
TRBV5-4	few	TRBJ2-3	TRBD2	CASSTPSGGAADTQYF	TGTGCCAGCAGCACACCAAGCGGGGGGGCCGCAGATACGCAGTATTTT
TRBV4-1	few	TRBJ1-6	.	CASSQNYYNSPLHF	TGCGCCAGCAGCCAGAACTACTATAATTCACCCCTCCACTTT
TRBV7-8	few	TRBJ1-1	.	CASSPGRGIEAFF	TGTGCCAGCAGCCCGGGACGAGGGATTGAAGCTTTCTTT
TRBV7-2	many	TRBJ1-1	.	CASSLTRYEAFF	TGTGCCAGCAGCTTAACCAGGTATGAAGCTTTCTTT